These T cell receptor beta chains were read from a single sample in a study of T-cell memory formation after mild COVID-19. TCRdb re-analysed the 5' RACE reads in MiXCR, keeping a single row per CDR3 protein. Seen here are some 100,000 distinct CDR3 sequences, more than 9.5% observed once, and the top ten hold roughly two fifths. The sample consisted of PBMCs or a T cell subset sorted from them (not recorded which). The receptors come from a man aged 18 to 30 who had mild COVID-19 (a few samples of this study predate the infection). Cell type and time point are not known. The CDR3 runs from the conserved cysteine through the conserved F or W. Fields, in order: CDR3 protein, J gene, V gene.

CDR3aa: CASSSHSGTVQETQYF
j_gene: TRBJ2-5
v_gene: TRBV7-6

CDR3aa: CASSTRDRICEQFF
j_gene: TRBJ2-1
v_gene: TRBV11-3

CDR3aa: CASSSSGGATGELFF
j_gene: TRBJ2-2
v_gene: TRBV5-4

CDR3aa: CSVGAVNTGELFF
j_gene: TRBJ2-2
v_gene: TRBV29-1

CDR3aa: CASSLVLAGQETQYF
j_gene: TRBJ2-5
v_gene: TRBV5-1

CDR3aa: CASSSAGSSYEQYF
j_gene: TRBJ2-7
v_gene: TRBV7-6

CDR3aa: CASRYSSSSYNEQFF
j_gene: TRBJ2-1
v_gene: TRBV6-5

CDR3aa: CASSSDKYEQYF
j_gene: TRBJ2-7
v_gene: TRBV7-9

CDR3aa: CATSSQSSYNEQFF
j_gene: TRBJ2-1
v_gene: TRBV15

CDR3aa: CASSLKGGPSYNEQFF
j_gene: TRBJ2-1
v_gene: TRBV27

CDR3aa: CATSPDRTTDTQYF
j_gene: TRBJ2-3
v_gene: TRBV15